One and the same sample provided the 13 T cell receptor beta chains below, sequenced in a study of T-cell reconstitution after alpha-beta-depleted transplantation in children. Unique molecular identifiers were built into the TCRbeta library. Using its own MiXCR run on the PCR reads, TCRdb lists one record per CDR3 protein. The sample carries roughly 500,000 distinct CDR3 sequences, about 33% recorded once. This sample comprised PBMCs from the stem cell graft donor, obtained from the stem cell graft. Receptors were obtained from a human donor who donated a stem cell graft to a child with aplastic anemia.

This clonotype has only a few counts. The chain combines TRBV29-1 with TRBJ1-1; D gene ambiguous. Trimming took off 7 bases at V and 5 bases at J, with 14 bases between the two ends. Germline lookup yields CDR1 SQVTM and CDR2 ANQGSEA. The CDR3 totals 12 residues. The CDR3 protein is CSADTAVTEAFF. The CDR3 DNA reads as TGCAGCGCCGACACCGCCGTGACTGAAGCTTTCTTT.

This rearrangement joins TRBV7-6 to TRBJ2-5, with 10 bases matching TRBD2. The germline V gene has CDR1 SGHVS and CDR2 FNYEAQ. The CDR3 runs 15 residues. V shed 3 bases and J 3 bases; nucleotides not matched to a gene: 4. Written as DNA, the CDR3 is TGTGCCAGCAGCTTGCCCACTAGCGGGGAAGAGACCCAGTACTTC. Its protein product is CASSLPTSGEETQYF.

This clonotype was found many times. The CDR3 region has the DNA TGTGCCAGCAGCCCATCCGTGTATGGTGAAGCTTTCTTT. This encodes CASSPSVYGEAFF. The V and J genes are TRBV7-2 and TRBJ1-1; no firm D call. Trimming pared 5 bases from V and 7 bases from J, leaving 14 bases between. From germline, CDR1 is SGHTA and CDR2 FQGNSA. This CDR3 spans 13 amino acids.

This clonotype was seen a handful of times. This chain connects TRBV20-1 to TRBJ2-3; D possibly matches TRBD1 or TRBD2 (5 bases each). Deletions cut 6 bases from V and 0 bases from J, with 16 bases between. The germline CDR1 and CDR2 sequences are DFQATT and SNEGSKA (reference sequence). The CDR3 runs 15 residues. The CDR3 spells CSAKGRSTSTDTQYF. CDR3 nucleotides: TGCAGTGCAAAGGGACGGTCCACTAGCACAGATACGCAGTATTTT.

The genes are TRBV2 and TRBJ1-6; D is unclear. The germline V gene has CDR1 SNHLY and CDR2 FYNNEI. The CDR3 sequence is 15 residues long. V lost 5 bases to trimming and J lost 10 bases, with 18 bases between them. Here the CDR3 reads CASSPEGARGSPLHF. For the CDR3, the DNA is TGTGCCAGCAGTCCGGAGGGAGCCCGCGGGTCACCCCTCCACTTT.

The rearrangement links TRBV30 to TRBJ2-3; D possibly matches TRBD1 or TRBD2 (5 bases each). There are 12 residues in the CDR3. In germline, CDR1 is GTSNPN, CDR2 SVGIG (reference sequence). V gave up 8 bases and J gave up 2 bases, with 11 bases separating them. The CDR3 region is CAGLGATDTQYF. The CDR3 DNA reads TGTGCCGGACTTGGGGCCACAGATACGCAGTATTTT.

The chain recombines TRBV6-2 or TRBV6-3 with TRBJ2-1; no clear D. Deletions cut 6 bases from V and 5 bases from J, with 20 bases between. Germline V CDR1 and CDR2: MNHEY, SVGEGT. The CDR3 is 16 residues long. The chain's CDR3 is CASRPAQPRGHNEQFF. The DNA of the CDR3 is TGTGCCAGCAGGCCCGCGCAGCCGCGAGGACACAATGAGCAGTTCTTC.

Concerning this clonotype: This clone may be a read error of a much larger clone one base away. CDR3 residues: CASSFGPPRGSYNEHFF. Here the CDR3 DNA reads TGTGCCAGCAGTTTCGGCCCTCCCCGGGGTTCCTACAATGAGCATTTCTTC. The chain combines TRBV27 with TRBJ2-1, with a possible D match to TRBD2 (5 bases). The CDR3 loop spans 17 amino acids. CDR1 and CDR2 from the germline V gene are MNHEY and SMNVEV (reference sequence).

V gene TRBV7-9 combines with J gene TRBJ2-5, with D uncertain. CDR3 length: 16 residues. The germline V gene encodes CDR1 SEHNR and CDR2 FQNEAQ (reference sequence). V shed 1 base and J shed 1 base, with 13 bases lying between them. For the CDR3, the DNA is TGTGCCAGCAGCTTAGGAGACTCCTCTGTCCAAGAGACCCAGTACTTC. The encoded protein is CASSLGDSSVQETQYF.

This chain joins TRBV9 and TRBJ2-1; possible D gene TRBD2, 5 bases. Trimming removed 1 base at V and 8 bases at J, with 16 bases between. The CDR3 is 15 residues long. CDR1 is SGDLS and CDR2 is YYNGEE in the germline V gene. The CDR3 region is CASSVRVAPWDEQFF. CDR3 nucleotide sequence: TGTGCCAGCAGCGTAAGGGTAGCGCCATGGGATGAGCAGTTCTTC. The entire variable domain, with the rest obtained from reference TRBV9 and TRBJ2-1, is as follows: DSGVTQTPKHLITATGQRVTLRCSPRSGDLSVYWYQQSLDQGLQFLIQYYNGEERAKGNILERFSAQQFPDLHSELNLSSLELGDSALYFCASSVRVAPWDEQFFGPGTRLTVL.

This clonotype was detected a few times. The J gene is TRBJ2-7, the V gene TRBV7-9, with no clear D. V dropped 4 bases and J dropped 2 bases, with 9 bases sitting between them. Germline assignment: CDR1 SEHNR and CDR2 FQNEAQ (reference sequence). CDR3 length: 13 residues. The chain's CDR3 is CASSSDQTYEQYV. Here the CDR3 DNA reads TGTGCCAGCAGCTCCGACCAGACCTACGAGCAGTACGTC.

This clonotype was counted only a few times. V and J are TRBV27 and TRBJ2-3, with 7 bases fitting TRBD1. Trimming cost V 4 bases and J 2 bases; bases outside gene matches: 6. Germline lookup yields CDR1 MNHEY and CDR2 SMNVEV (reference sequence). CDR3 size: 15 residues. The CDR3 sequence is CASSSPGQITDTQYF. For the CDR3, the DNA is TGTGCCAGCAGTTCACCGGGACAGATCACAGATACGCAGTATTTT.

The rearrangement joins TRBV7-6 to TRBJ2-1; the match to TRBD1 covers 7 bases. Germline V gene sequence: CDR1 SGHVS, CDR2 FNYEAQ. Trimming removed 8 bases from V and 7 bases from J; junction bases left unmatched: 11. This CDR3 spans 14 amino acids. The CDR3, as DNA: TGTGCCAGCCGAACTGGGACAGATACTAATGAGCAGTTCTTC. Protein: CASRTGTDTNEQFF. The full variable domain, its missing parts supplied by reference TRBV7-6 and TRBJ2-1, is GAGVSQSPRYKVTKRGQDVALRCDPISGHVSLYWYRQALGQGPEFLTYFNYEAQQDKSGLPNDRFSAERPEGSISTLTIQRTEQRDSAMYRCASRTGTDTNEQFFGPGTRLTVL.